What follows is one T cell receptor beta chain and its context. As yet, its antigen is unknown. Only in-frame clones appear in the TCRdb table, and some are missing; sequencing was by immunoSEQ multiplex PCR. Of roughly 16,000 clones in the sample, approximately 75% were seen once. CDR3 length equals 13 residues. The germline CDR1 and CDR2 sequences are MNHEY and SMNVEV (reference sequence). The ends were cut back, 9 bases at V and 3 bases at J, with 15 bases in the middle. The sample belongs to a study of somatic mutations in cytotoxic T cells in rheumatoid arthritis. General study results and limits: Patients with a largest CD8+ clone exceeding 20% of CD8+ cells numbered about an eighth of the roughly 60.

The rearrangement joins TRBV27 to TRBJ2-7; tentative D call: TRBD1 (6 bases). The specimen sequenced was CD8+ T cells sorted from blood. The sequence was obtained from an adult with rheumatoid arthritis. In DNA, the CDR3 is TGTGCCAGTCGACCGGGACACTTCTACGAGCAGTACTTC. Translation gives CASRPGHFYEQYF.